Listed below are T cell receptor beta chains from one sample, sequenced in a study of OX40 agonist ivuxolimab in advanced cancers. Some clones are missing from TCRdb's copy, which holds only in-frame ones; the method was immunoSEQ multiplex PCR. The data show about 140,000 clones, with 90% seen just once and 0.9% to 1.2% held by the top ten. This specimen consisted of CD4+ or CD8+ T cells sorted from blood, obtained in a trial of the OX40 agonist ivuxolimab. The receptors stem from an adult with an advanced solid tumor such as melanoma, head and neck, liver or kidney cancer. CDR3s include the opening cysteine and the closing phenylalanine or tryptophan. A D gene is named only where the DNA matches it firmly. Not every row has a clone size; where given, it reads once, few, many or a size class.

CDR3aa	CDR3nt	abundance	j_gene	len	v_gene	d_gene
CASSLSRLGQEGTDTQYF	TGTGCCAGCAGTTTATCGCGACTAGGGCAGGAGGGCACAGATACGCAGTATTTT	NA	TRBJ2-3	18	TRBV27	NA
CASSFRGTEAFF	TGTGCCAGCAGTTTCAGGGGTACTGAAGCTTTCTTT	NA	TRBJ1-1	12	TRBV28	NA
CASRAGGGYTGELFF	TGTGCCAGCAGGGCGGGCGGGGGGTACACCGGGGAGCTGTTTTTT	NA	TRBJ2-2	15	TRBV6-1	TRBD2
CASTAPPYEQYF	TGTGCCAGCACCGCCCCCCCCTACGAGCAGTACTTC	NA	TRBJ2-7	12	TRBV9	NA
CASSLDAYNEQFF	TGTGCCAGCAGTTTAGACGCCTACAATGAGCAGTTCTTC	once	TRBJ2-1	13	TRBV28	NA
CASSPGLAGADEQFF	TGTGCCAGCAGCCCGGGACTAGCGGGAGCGGATGAGCAGTTCTTC	NA	TRBJ2-1	15	TRBV27	TRBD2
CASSRTYDVNQPQHF	TGTGCCAGCAGTCGGACGTACGACGTCAATCAGCCCCAGCATTTT	NA	TRBJ1-5	15	TRBV6-5	NA
CASSGSGSYEQYF	TGCGCCAGCAGCGGCAGCGGGAGCTACGAGCAGTACTTC	NA	TRBJ2-7	13	TRBV5-1	TRBD2
CASSEISNTEAFF	TGCGCCAGCAGTGAGATCTCGAACACTGAAGCTTTCTTT	NA	TRBJ1-1	13	TRBV10-2	NA
CASSYRSAARQETQYF	TGTGCCAGCAGTTACAGGAGCGCGGCCAGACAAGAGACCCAGTACTTC	NA	TRBJ2-5	16	TRBV6-5	NA
CASSLVPSSGLYEQYF	TGCGCCAGCAGCTTGGTCCCGTCTAGCGGTCTTTACGAGCAGTACTTC	NA	TRBJ2-7	16	TRBV5-1	TRBD2
CASSSRPPPRLAGNTDTQYF	TGTGCCAGCAGTTCCCGGCCCCCCCCAAGACTAGCGGGTAACACAGATACGCAGTATTTT	NA	TRBJ2-3	20	TRBV27	TRBD2
CASSLVGGAVYDEQYF	TGTGCCAGCAGTTTAGTAGGAGGGGCGGTCTACGATGAGCAGTACTTC	NA	TRBJ2-7	16	TRBV28	NA
CASSIVGTVQETQYF	TGTGCCAGTAGTATAGTAGGCACAGTACAAGAGACCCAGTACTTC	NA	TRBJ2-5	15	TRBV19	NA
CASSEYSTGELFF	TGTGCCAGCAGTGAATACTCCACCGGGGAGCTGTTTTTT	NA	TRBJ2-2	13	TRBV25-1	NA
CASSPGSYNEQFF	TGTGCCAGCAGCCCCGGGTCCTACAATGAGCAGTTCTTC	once	TRBJ2-1	13	TRBV7-2	NA
CASSEAADYGYTF	TGTGCCAGCAGTGAAGCGGCGGACTATGGCTACACCTTC	NA	TRBJ1-2	13	TRBV2	NA
CASSTPYMNTEAFF	TGTGCCAGCAGTACACCTTATATGAACACTGAAGCTTTCTTT	NA	TRBJ1-1	14	TRBV6-6	NA
CASSQESTLGLANYEQYF	TGCGCCAGCAGCCAAGAATCAACTCTCGGACTAGCGAACTACGAGCAGTACTTC	few	TRBJ2-7	18	TRBV4-3	TRBD2
CASSQGPGGSGANVLTF	TGCGCCAGCAGCCAAGGTCCAGGGGGCTCTGGGGCCAACGTCCTGACTTTC	few	TRBJ2-6	17	TRBV4-1	TRBD1
CASSLGQDRSGNTIYF	TGTGCCAGCAGCCTGGGACAGGATCGCTCTGGAAACACCATATATTTT	NA	TRBJ1-3	16	TRBV5-6	TRBD1
CASSLPGRTSPPYGYTF	TGTGCCAGCAGTTTACCGGGACGGACTAGTCCCCCCTATGGCTACACCTTC	NA	TRBJ1-2	17	TRBV28	NA
CASREDTLNTEAFF	TGTGCCAGCAGGGAGGACACCTTGAACACTGAAGCTTTCTTT	NA	TRBJ1-1	14	TRBV28	NA
CASSPETGNTEAFF	TGTGCCAGCTCACCAGAGACAGGGAACACTGAAGCTTTCTTT	NA	TRBJ1-1	14	TRBV18	NA
CASSLDLGEKLFF	TGTGCCAGCAGCCTAGACCTGGGAGAAAAACTGTTTTTT	NA	TRBJ1-4	13	TRBV27	NA
CASSTDGNSGNTIYF	TGTGCCAGCAGTACGGACGGGAATTCTGGAAACACCATATATTTT	NA	TRBJ1-3	15	TRBV28	NA
CASSDLGTGIADTQYF	TGTGCCAGCAGCGACCTCGGGACAGGGATAGCCGATACGCAGTATTTT	NA	TRBJ2-3	16	TRBV7-3	TRBD1
CASSFSIGGYEQYF	TGTGCCAGCAGCTTCTCGATTGGGGGGTACGAGCAGTACTTC	NA	TRBJ2-7	14	TRBV7-2	NA
CASSQGQGPETQYF	TGTGCCAGCAGCCAGGGACAGGGGCCAGAGACCCAGTACTTC	NA	TRBJ2-5	14	TRBV4-2	TRBD1